This is a list of T cell receptor beta chains from one sample in a study of Ad26.COV2.S vaccination and SARS-CoV-2 variants. Using immunoSEQ multiplex PCR, the repertoire was profiled, and TCRdb retains in-frame clones only, with some absent. This table holds under 150,000 clones, 86% found once. The starting material was peripheral blood, obtained after recovery from COVID-19. These receptors were collected from a human donor who had recovered from COVID-19. Each CDR3 is given with its conserved first and last residue. The D gene is left open where the match is weak. Size values are once, few and many counts, or a class for expanded clones, and some rows have none.

V gene,D gene,J gene,clone size,CDR3 length,CDR3 protein,CDR3 DNA
TRBV6-5,NA,TRBJ1-3,NA,15,CASSYSSGPGNTIYF,TGTGCCAGCAGTTACTCCAGCGGACCTGGAAACACCATATATTTT
TRBV13,TRBD2,TRBJ2-1,NA,16,CASSLPGGPKHNEQFF,TGTGCCAGCAGCCTCCCGGGGGGACCTAAGCACAATGAGCAGTTCTTC
TRBV19,NA,TRBJ1-1,NA,14,CASSRRRINTEAFF,TGTGCCAGTAGTAGGCGACGGATCAACACTGAAGCTTTCTTT
TRBV18,TRBD1,TRBJ1-2,NA,14,CASSAGTGVNGYTF,TGTGCCAGCTCAGCCGGGACAGGGGTAAACGGCTACACCTTC
TRBV6-5,TRBD1,TRBJ2-5,NA,13,CASSPGQAETQYF,TGTGCCAGCAGTCCGGGACAGGCGGAGACCCAGTACTTC
TRBV18,NA,TRBJ2-7,NA,15,CASSPPGFLGYEQYF,TGTGCCAGCTCACCACCGGGTTTCCTCGGGTACGAGCAGTACTTC
TRBV2,NA,TRBJ2-7,NA,13,CASVKGGPYEQYF,TGTGCCAGCGTTAAAGGGGGTCCCTACGAGCAGTACTTC
TRBV27,NA,TRBJ2-5,NA,15,CASSQTRGGWETQYF,TGTGCCAGCAGTCAGACGAGGGGGGGTTGGGAGACCCAGTACTTC
TRBV12-5,TRBD1,TRBJ1-1,NA,18,CASASRTGGTPMNTEAFF,TGTGCTAGTGCCTCCCGGACAGGGGGCACCCCTATGAACACTGAAGCTTTCTTT
TRBV7-9,NA,TRBJ2-1,NA,15,CASSSYRDPWDEQFF,TGTGCCAGCAGCTCATACAGGGATCCCTGGGATGAGCAGTTCTTC
TRBV12-5,NA,TRBJ1-3,NA,15,CASGLVVSSGNTIYF,TGTGCTAGTGGTTTGGTGGTCAGCTCTGGAAACACCATATATTTT
TRBV19,NA,TRBJ2-1,NA,13,CASSTTQGGEQFF,TGTGCCAGTAGTACTACCCAGGGTGGCGAACAGTTCTTC
TRBV28,NA,TRBJ2-4,few,15,CASSTNGDLDNIQYF,TGTGCCAGCAGTACCAACGGGGATTTGGATAACATTCAGTACTTC
TRBV7-8,NA,TRBJ1-3,NA,15,CASSLDRSSGNTIYF,TGTGCCAGCAGCTTAGACAGGTCCTCTGGAAACACCATATATTTT
TRBV19,NA,TRBJ2-7,NA,14,CASSYRYPSYEQYF,TGTGCCAGTAGTTACAGGTACCCCTCCTACGAGCAGTACTTC
TRBV11-2,NA,TRBJ1-2,few,14,CASSFHSIGHGYTF,TGTGCCAGCAGCTTTCATAGTATAGGACACGGCTACACCTTC
TRBV4-3,TRBD1,TRBJ2-2,once,21,CASSQDLSHRTGGGLAGELFF,TGCGCCAGCAGCCAAGACCTATCCCATAGAACAGGGGGAGGTTTGGCCGGGGAGCTGTTTTTT
TRBV18,NA,TRBJ1-2,NA,13,CASSEGLDYGYTF,TGTGCCAGCTCGGAGGGACTTGACTATGGCTACACCTTC
TRBV7-2,NA,TRBJ1-1,NA,13,CASSVQGNTEAFF,TGTGCCAGCAGCGTACAGGGGAACACTGAAGCTTTCTTT
TRBV19,NA,TRBJ2-1,NA,13,CASSHTLANEQFF,TGTGCCAGTAGTCATACGCTAGCCAATGAGCAGTTCTTC
TRBV5-5,NA,TRBJ2-2,NA,16,CASTFPATSNTGELFF,TGTGCCAGCACTTTCCCGGCTACATCGAACACCGGGGAGCTGTTTTTT
TRBV6-5,NA,TRBJ2-3,NA,12,CASTQLDSTQYF,TGTGCCAGCACCCAACTAGATTCTACGCAGTATTTT
TRBV7-2,NA,TRBJ1-2,NA,13,CASSLGGLYGYTF,TGTGCCAGCAGCTTAGGGGGCTTATATGGCTACACCTTC